The 15 T cell receptor beta chains below come from one sample, sequenced in a study of shared clonotypes between healthy human individuals. Sequencing used immunoSEQ multiplex PCR; TCRdb keeps in-frame clones, though not all of them. Among some 1,600,000 clones, approximately 98% were seen once, and the ten largest hold around 0.47%. Sequencing was carried out using naive CD4+ T cells sorted from blood. Described subset: CD45RA+ positively selected. These receptor sequences come from a man aged 30-40 years in good health.

CDR3 sequence reads: CAFLNVGYTF. As DNA, the CDR3 is TGTGCCTTTCTTAACGTGGGCTACACCTTC. V usage is TRBV30 and J usage is TRBJ1-2; no clear D. Germline V lookup: CDR1 GTSNPN, CDR2 SVGIG (reference sequence). The CDR3 is 10 amino acids. The ends were cut back, 7 bases at V and 8 bases at J, with 11 bases in the middle.

The CDR3 coding sequence is TGTGCCAGCAGCAAAGACCCTAGCGGGAGTCCCGTCTACGAGCAGTACTTC. Protein: CASSKDPSGSPVYEQYF. The V gene is TRBV21-1, the J gene TRBJ2-7; TRBD2, as called in the table, went unchecked against the DNA. TRBV21-1 counts as a pseudogene. The length of the CDR3 is 17 residues.

The CDR3 protein is CASSTGGSGYTF. The CDR3 DNA is TGTGCCAGTAGTACAGGGGGCTCTGGCTACACCTTC. The rearrangement joins TRBV19 to TRBJ1-2; TRBD1 aligns across 8 bases. CDR3 length: 12 amino acids. With 4 bases clipped from V and 7 bases from J, the junction kept 2 bases outside the gene matches. CDR1 and CDR2 (germline): LNHDA, SQIVND (reference sequence).

In the case of this clone: Other DNA sequences from this sample encode an identical CDR3 as well. This chain uses TRBV10-1 with TRBJ2-1; maybe TRBD2 (5 bases). In germline, CDR1 is WNHNN, CDR2 SYGVQD (reference sequence). V dropped 4 bases and J dropped 1 base, with 8 bases sitting between them. This CDR3 spans 14 amino acids. Written as DNA, the CDR3 is TGCGCCAGCAGTGGCAGCGGATCCTACAATGAGCAGTTCTTC. Encoded protein: CASSGSGSYNEQFF.

The chain is built from TRBV27 and TRBJ2-7; D is undetermined. The CDR3 is 16 residues long. Germline CDR1 reads MNHEY; CDR2 reads SMNVEV (reference sequence). Trimming removed 1 base at V and 1 base at J, with 14 bases between. For the CDR3, the DNA is TGTGCCAGCAGTTTATTTGAACCGGCTATTTCCTACGAGCAGTACTTC. Translating it yields CASSLFEPAISYEQYF.

The chain employs TRBV19 and TRBJ2-7; 13 nucleotides line up with TRBD2. The CDR3 spans 17 residues. In germline, CDR1 is LNHDA, CDR2 SQIVND (reference sequence). The ends lost 4 bases at V and 7 bases at J; junction bases unmatched: 13. The CDR3: CASSTTIPGLAGSEQYF. The CDR3 DNA reads TGTGCCAGTAGTACCACAATCCCGGGACTAGCGGGAAGTGAGCAGTACTTC.

This clone has more than one count but fewer than ten. The CDR3 is CASSFAAASGNTIYF. The CDR3 DNA reads TGTGCCAGCAGTTTTGCGGCCGCCTCTGGAAACACCATATATTTT. V gene TRBV28 combines with J gene TRBJ1-3; no reliable D call. The CDR3 sequence is 15 residues long. The germline V gene has CDR1 MDHEN and CDR2 SYDVKM. V lost 3 bases and J 0 bases, leaving 9 bases between the germline ends.

The J gene is TRBJ1-2, the V gene TRBV19, with D perhaps TRBD1 (5 bases). The germline CDR1 and CDR2 sequences are LNHDA and SQIVND (reference sequence). With 4 bases removed from V and 0 bases from J, the gap between germline ends came to 15 bases. This CDR3 spans 16 amino acids. The CDR3: CASSTLQTAANYGYTF. The CDR3 nucleotides read TGTGCCAGTAGTACCCTCCAGACAGCAGCTAACTATGGCTACACCTTC.

V gene TRBV2 combines with J gene TRBJ2-7, with no clear D. The CDR3 spans 17 residues. Germline CDR1 SNHLY, CDR2 FYNNEI. V lost 2 bases, J lost 0 bases, and 17 bases lay in between. CDR3 amino acids: CASSEQESRAPSYEQYF. In DNA form, the CDR3 reads TGTGCCAGCAGTGAACAGGAATCAAGGGCCCCCTCCTACGAGCAGTACTTC.

This chain connects TRBV6-1 to TRBJ1-5; D perhaps matches TRBD1 (5 bases). V lost 7 bases to trimming and J lost 4 bases, with 14 bases between them. The CDR3 has 14 amino acids. Germline V CDR1 and CDR2: MNHNS, SASEGT. This chain's CDR3 is CASKRGIPNQPQHF. In DNA form, the CDR3 reads TGTGCCAGCAAACGGGGGATCCCTAATCAGCCCCAGCATTTT.

The V and J genes are TRBV2 and TRBJ2-7; D is uncertain. The germline V gene encodes CDR1 SNHLY and CDR2 FYNNEI. V gave up 7 bases and J gave up 4 bases, with 8 bases separating them. This CDR3 is 11 amino acids long. The CDR3 DNA is TGTGCCAGCACCCTGGAGTACGAGCAGTACTTC. It encodes CASTLEYEQYF.

This chain connects TRBV11-2 to TRBJ2-1, with D perhaps matching TRBD2 (5 bases). Germline CDR1 reads SGHAT; CDR2 reads FQNNGV. The ends were cut back, 2 bases at V and 5 bases at J, with 10 bases in the middle. The CDR3 totals 14 residues. The DNA for the CDR3 is TGTGCCAGCAGCTTATTGACTATTAACAATGAGCAGTTCTTC. Amino acids: CASSLLTINNEQFF.

CDR3 residues: CASIRTGYEKLFF. The CDR3 bases are TGTGCCAGCATTAGGACAGGGTACGAAAAACTGTTTTTT. The chain employs TRBV6-1 and TRBJ1-4; 8 bases agree with TRBD1. This CDR3 has 13 amino acids. After removal of 7 bases from V and 8 bases from J, the junction contained 6 bases not matched to a gene. Germline V gene data show CDR1 as MNHNS and CDR2 as SASEGT.

As concerns this clone: At the DNA level, this CDR3 is encoded by other sequences in the same sample as well. The chain combines TRBV5-4 with TRBJ2-3; D call uncertain. CDR1 is SGHNT and CDR2 is YYREEE in the germline V gene (reference sequence). V lost 4 bases to trimming and J lost 0 bases, with 0 bases between them. The CDR3 length is 11 residues. In DNA form, the CDR3 reads TGTGCCAGCAGCAGCACAGATACGCAGTATTTT. As protein: CASSSTDTQYF.

The chain carries TRBV2 and TRBJ2-7; D unresolved. The V end lost 4 bases, the J end lost 4 bases, and 17 bases lay between the germline ends. The CDR3 is 15 residues long. Germline V gives CDR1 SNHLY, CDR2 FYNNEI. The CDR3 protein is CASSAVQALLYEQYF. As DNA, the CDR3 is TGTGCCAGCAGTGCGGTCCAGGCCCTCTTGTACGAGCAGTACTTC. Full variable domain (missing parts from reference TRBV2 and TRBJ2-7): EPEVTQTPSHQVTQMGQEVILRCVPISNHLYFYWYRQILGQKVEFLVSFYNNEISEKSEIFDDQFSVERPDGSNFTLKIRSTKLEDSAMYFCASSAVQALLYEQYFGPGTRLTVT.